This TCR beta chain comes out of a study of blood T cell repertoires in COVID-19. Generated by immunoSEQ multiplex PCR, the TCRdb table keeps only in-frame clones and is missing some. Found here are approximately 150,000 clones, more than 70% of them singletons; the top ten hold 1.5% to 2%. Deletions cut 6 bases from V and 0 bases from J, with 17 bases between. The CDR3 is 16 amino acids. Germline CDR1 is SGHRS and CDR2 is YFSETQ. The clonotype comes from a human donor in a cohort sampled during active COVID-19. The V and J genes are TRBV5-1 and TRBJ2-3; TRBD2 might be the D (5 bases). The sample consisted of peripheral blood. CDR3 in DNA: TGCGCCAGCACCTTACAACCGGGAAGCAGCACAGATACGCAGTATTTT. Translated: CASTLQPGSSTDTQYF.